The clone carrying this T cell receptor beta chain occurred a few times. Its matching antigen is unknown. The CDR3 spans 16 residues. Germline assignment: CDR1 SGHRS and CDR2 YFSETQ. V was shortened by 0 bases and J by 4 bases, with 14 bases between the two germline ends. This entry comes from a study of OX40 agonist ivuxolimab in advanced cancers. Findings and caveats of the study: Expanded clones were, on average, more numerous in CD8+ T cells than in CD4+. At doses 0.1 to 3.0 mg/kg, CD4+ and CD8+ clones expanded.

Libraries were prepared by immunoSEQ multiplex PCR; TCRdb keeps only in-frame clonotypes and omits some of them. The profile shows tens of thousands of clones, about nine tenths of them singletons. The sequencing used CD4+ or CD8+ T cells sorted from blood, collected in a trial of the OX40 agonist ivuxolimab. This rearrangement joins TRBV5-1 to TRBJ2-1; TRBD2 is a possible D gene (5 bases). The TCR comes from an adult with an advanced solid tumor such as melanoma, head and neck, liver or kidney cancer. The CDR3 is CASSLANGRGYNEQFF. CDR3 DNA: TGCGCCAGCAGCTTGGCAAACGGGCGCGGGTACAATGAGCAGTTCTTC.